This T cell receptor beta chain was captured in a study of blood T cell repertoires in COVID-19. Generated by immunoSEQ multiplex PCR, the TCRdb table keeps only in-frame clones and is missing some. In the table there are roughly 86,000 clones, around 84% of which are singletons. This CDR3 comprises 15 residues. The V gene end was trimmed by 1 base and the J gene end by 8 bases; junction bases not matched to a gene: 8. CDR1 and CDR2 from the germline V gene are SGHAT and FQNNGV. The receptor comes from a man in his forties with acute or convalescent COVID-19. Sequencing input: peripheral blood. This chain uses TRBV11-2 with TRBJ1-2; TRBD1 aligns across 9 bases. For the CDR3, the DNA is TGTGCCAGCAGCTTAGTAGTCACAGGGGGCCAGGGCTACACCTTC. Protein: CASSLVVTGGQGYTF.